These 24 T cell receptor beta chains originate from one sample sequenced in a study of identical twins. TCRdb re-called the 5' RACE reads with MiXCR, one entry per CDR3 protein. In the table there are roughly 710,000 distinct CDR3 sequences, 5.5% to 6.5% of which are singletons. Sequencing was carried out using naive T cells sorted from blood. Receptor source: a man younger than 30 in good health.

A few counts support this clonotype. The V and J genes are TRBV12-3 or TRBV12-4 and TRBJ1-4; D is perhaps TRBD1 (5 bases). This CDR3 comprises 17 residues. Trimming removed 2 bases from V and 6 bases from J, with 19 bases in between. CDR3 coding DNA: TGTGCCAGCAGTTTACCGGACCGTGGGGCCTCCTATGAAAAACTGTTTTTT. This translates into CASSLPDRGASYEKLFF.

This clonotype was recorded at least ten times. J is TRBJ1-1 and V is TRBV12-3 or TRBV12-4; D not certain. The CDR3 has 15 amino acids. The V end lost 1 base, the J end lost 1 base, and 10 bases lay between the germline ends. CDR3 region: CASSLGQTQNTEAFF. The DNA of the CDR3 is TGTGCCAGCAGTTTAGGGCAGACCCAGAACACTGAAGCTTTCTTT.

This clonotype was seen at least ten times. The chain employs TRBV5-1 and TRBJ2-5, with D perhaps TRBD1 or TRBD2 (5 bases each). CDR3 size: 13 residues. Per the germline V gene, CDR1 is SGHRS and CDR2 is YFSETQ. Trimming took off 2 bases at V and 1 base at J, with 6 bases between the two ends. This CDR3 is CASSFGTQETQYF. DNA for the CDR3: TGCGCCAGCAGCTTTGGGACCCAAGAGACCCAGTACTTC.

This clonotype showed up many times. The chain combines TRBV5-1 with TRBJ2-1; D uncertain. Germline-derived CDR1 and CDR2 are SGHRS and YFSETQ. The CDR3 is made up of 12 amino acids. V gave up 4 bases and J gave up 8 bases, with 10 bases separating them. The CDR3 bases are TGCGCCAGCAGCATAGATAACTATGAGCAGTTCTTC. Translation: CASSIDNYEQFF.

This clonotype was picked up many times. This chain uses TRBV12-3 or TRBV12-4 with TRBJ2-1; 8 positions match TRBD2. The junction had 9 bases not matched to a gene; V was cut back by 3 bases and J by 5 bases. The CDR3 is 16 amino acids. The CDR3 DNA follows: TGTGCCAGCAGTTTTGAGCGGGAGAGAAGGGACAATGAGCAGTTCTTC. Protein product: CASSFERERRDNEQFF.

This clonotype was counted between two and nine times. V gene TRBV21-1 combines with J gene TRBJ2-7; the table calls TRBD1, which could not be checked here. TRBV21-1 is classified as a pseudogene. This CDR3 has 15 amino acids. CDR3 sequence: CASSKVGGESDEQYV. CDR3 in DNA: TGTGCCAGCAGCAAAGTGGGGGGAGAATCGGACGAGCAGTACGTC.

This clonotype showed up just a few times. The V gene is TRBV24-1, the J gene TRBJ2-1, with D tentatively TRBD2 (6 bases). Germline V gene lookup returns CDR1 KGHDR and CDR2 SFDVKD. This CDR3 has 14 residues. Trimming took 1 base from V and 9 from J, leaving 12 bases between them. CDR3: CATSDLRDLGEQFF. The CDR3 DNA sequence: TGTGCCACCAGTGATTTAAGGGACTTAGGTGAGCAGTTCTTC.

This clonotype has a handful of counts. V usage is TRBV15 and J usage is TRBJ2-3, with 7 bases aligning to TRBD1. Germline CDR1 LNHNV, CDR2 YYDKDF (reference sequence). V shed 0 bases, J shed 11 bases, and the junction held 8 bases outside the gene matches. The CDR3 is made up of 14 amino acids. This CDR3 is CATSREVGQRRQYF. The CDR3 DNA sequence: TGTGCCACCAGCAGAGAGGTGGGACAGCGGAGGCAGTATTTT.

This clonotype was counted at least ten times. The chain combines TRBV5-1 with TRBJ2-1; TRBD2 matches at 8 bases. CDR3 length: 14 residues. Germline V gives CDR1 SGHRS, CDR2 YFSETQ. J lost 8 bases, V lost 2 bases, and 6 bases had no gene match. The CDR3 DNA is TGCGCCAGCAGCTTAGCGGGAGTAGCTGATGAGCAGTTCTTC. Residues: CASSLAGVADEQFF.

To note about this clonotype: Lacking the conserved final phenylalanine or tryptophan, this CDR3 likely reflects a read error. This chain uses TRBV5-5 with TRBJ2-1, with 10 bases matching TRBD2. Germline CDR1 reads SGHKS; CDR2 reads YYEKEE (reference sequence). The CDR3 contains 15 residues. With 5 bases clipped from V and 7 bases from J, the junction kept 9 bases outside the gene matches. CDR3 in DNA: TGTGCCAGCAGTATGAGCGGGAGGGCCGAGAATGAGCAGTTCATC. As protein: CASSMSGRAENEQFI.

This clonotype was seen many times. V gene TRBV10-2 combines with J gene TRBJ2-1, with 9 bases that match TRBD1. The CDR3 totals 14 residues. V lost 7 bases to trimming and J lost 3 bases; unmatched junction nucleotides: 4. Per germline, CDR1 WSHSY and CDR2 SAAADI. CDR3 DNA: TGCGCCAGCACCGGACAGGGGAACTACAATGAGCAGTTCTTC. It translates to CASTGQGNYNEQFF.

This clonotype was seen a few times. The rearrangement links TRBV28 to TRBJ2-7; no clear D gene. The V end was cut by 3 bases, the J end by 10 bases, with 13 bases between. CDR1 is MDHEN and CDR2 is SYDVKM in the germline V gene. This CDR3 has 12 amino acids. The CDR3 nucleotides read TGTGCCAGCAGTTTTTCCGGACGAGAACAGTACTTC. Translating it yields CASSFSGREQYF.

This clonotype was detected only a few times. V usage is TRBV5-1 and J usage is TRBJ2-3; D might be TRBD1 or TRBD2, each matching 7 bases. Germline values: CDR1 SGHRS, CDR2 YFSETQ. Trimming stripped 4 bases from V and 2 bases from J, with 23 bases between. This CDR3 has 18 amino acids. The CDR3 is CASSPSGVDRVVTDTQYF. The CDR3 DNA is TGCGCCAGCAGCCCCAGCGGGGTCGACAGGGTTGTCACAGATACGCAGTATTTT.

The chain joins TRBV15 to TRBJ2-3; D uncertain. V lost 0 bases and J lost 3, with 10 bases in between. Germline loops: CDR1 LNHNV, CDR2 YYDKDF (reference sequence). The CDR3 covers 15 residues. In DNA, the CDR3 is TGTGCCACCAGCAGAGATTCTCCGCAAACAGATACGCAGTATTTT. Translated, it gives CATSRDSPQTDTQYF.

This clonotype was seen ten or more times. The V and J genes are TRBV29-1 and TRBJ2-7; perhaps TRBD2 as D (5 bases). Germline V CDR1 and CDR2: SQVTM, ANQGSEA. V was pared by 7 bases and J by 3 bases, with 13 bases between. The CDR3 is made up of 12 amino acids. CDR3 DNA: TGCAGCGGGATTCCAGGAGGCTACGAGCAGTACGTC. Protein sequence: CSGIPGGYEQYV.

In this sample, this clonotype turned up many times. V usage is TRBV20-1 and J usage is TRBJ2-3; D gene uncertain. Trimming cost V 6 bases and J 2 bases, with 12 bases left between them. The CDR3 is 13 amino acids. The V gene's germline CDR1 is DFQATT and CDR2 SNEGSKA (reference sequence). The CDR3 nucleotides are TGCAGTGCGGCGCCCGGTCCCACAGATACGCAGTATTTT. This encodes CSAAPGPTDTQYF.

Many counts were recorded for this clonotype. The genes are TRBV20-1 and TRBJ2-3; D possibly corresponds to TRBD2 (6 bases). Trimming removed 0 bases from V and 2 bases from J, with 15 bases in between. This CDR3 has 16 residues. In germline, CDR1 is DFQATT, CDR2 SNEGSKA (reference sequence). Here the CDR3 reads CSARDLAGTVTDTQYF. The DNA for the CDR3 is TGCAGTGCTAGAGATCTGGCGGGAACCGTCACAGATACGCAGTATTTT.

This rearrangement joins TRBV15 to TRBJ2-1; 10 bases are shared with TRBD2. The CDR3 covers 17 residues. From germline, CDR1 is LNHNV and CDR2 YYDKDF (reference sequence). The V gene end was trimmed by 3 bases and the J gene end by 7 bases; junction bases not matched to a gene: 12. CDR3 protein: CATSSPGGGTSENEQFF. The DNA for the CDR3 is TGTGCCACCAGCAGCCCTGGGGGTGGGACTAGCGAAAATGAGCAGTTCTTC. Full variable domain (outside the CDR3, taken from reference TRBV15 and TRBJ2-1): DAMVIQNPRYQVTQFGKPVTLSCSQTLNHNVMYWYQQKSSQAPKLLFHYYDKDFNNEADTPDNFQSRRPNTSFCFLDIRSPGLGDTAMYLCATSSPGGGTSENEQFFGPGTRLTVL.

This clonotype was observed a few times. V and J are TRBV3-1 and TRBJ2-7, with 9 bases matching TRBD1. CDR1 is LGHDT and CDR2 is YNNKEL in the germline V gene (reference sequence). V was clipped by 0 bases and J by 2 bases; unmatched bases: 8. The CDR3 sequence is 17 residues long. The CDR3 loop reads CASSQDPDRGFPYEQYF. CDR3 nucleotide sequence: TGTGCCAGCAGCCAAGATCCCGACAGGGGGTTTCCCTACGAGCAGTACTTC.

This clonotype was seen more than once but under ten times. CDR3 amino acids: CASSYNRGRTNTGELFF. The DNA for the CDR3 is TGTGCCAGCAGCTATAACAGGGGGCGAACGAACACCGGGGAGCTGTTTTTT. The chain employs TRBV14 and TRBJ2-2, with 9 nucleotides matching TRBD1. V was pared by 5 bases and J by 0 bases, with 7 bases of the junction left unmatched. The CDR3 has 17 residues. CDR1 and CDR2 from the germline V gene are SGHDN and FVKESK.

The chain carries TRBV5-1 and TRBJ1-4; D is unclear. The CDR3 consists of 15 residues. The germline CDR1 and CDR2 sequences are SGHRS and YFSETQ. With 6 bases removed from V and 2 bases from J, the gap between germline ends came to 14 bases. The CDR3 reads CASMAGRTTNEKLFF. Here the CDR3 DNA reads TGCGCCAGCATGGCCGGAAGAACTACTAATGAAAAACTGTTTTTT.

This clonotype occurred a few times. The chain uses TRBV25-1 and TRBJ2-1; 8 bases are shared with TRBD2. CDR3 length: 18 amino acids. CDR1 is MGHDK, CDR2 SYGVNS, per germline. V lost 1 base and J lost 2; bases outside the gene matches: 10. The CDR3 DNA sequence: TGTGCCAGCAGTGAATTTCGGCGGGGGGAGATCCCCTACAATGAGCAGTTCTTC. Its protein product is CASSEFRRGEIPYNEQFF.

The sample holds many counts of this clonotype. The chain links TRBV6-1 to TRBJ2-1, with D perhaps matching TRBD2 (7 bases). CDR1 MNHNS and CDR2 SASEGT come from the germline V gene. This CDR3 has 15 amino acids. The V gene lost 8 bases and the J gene lost 7 bases, with 21 bases spanning the gap. The CDR3 DNA reads as TGTGCCAGCGCTGGGGGGCTAGCGGCTCCTAATGAGCAGTTCTTC. Translated, it gives CASAGGLAAPNEQFF.

This clonotype was counted many times. J is TRBJ2-7 and V is TRBV6-5; D ambiguous. Germline values: CDR1 MNHEY, CDR2 SVGAGI. This CDR3 contains 13 residues. Trimming stripped 0 bases from V and 3 bases from J, with 6 bases between. The CDR3 loop is CASSYSGHYEQYF. The CDR3 region has the DNA TGTGCCAGCAGTTACTCTGGGCACTACGAGCAGTACTTC.